A single sample is the source of the 30 T cell receptor beta chains below, sequenced in a study of tissue T cells after allogeneic stem cell transplantation. The table came from immunoSEQ multiplex PCR; TCRdb's copy has only in-frame clones and leaves some out. Among about 40,000 clones listed, 80% to 95% were seen once. The specimen comprised blood, sampled before transplantation. The receptors originated from a woman aged 40-75 years who later had graft-versus-host disease after an allogeneic stem cell transplant.

V is TRBV19 and J is TRBJ1-5; D is uncertain. This CDR3 has 17 residues. V lost 3 bases to trimming and J lost 3 bases, with 18 bases between them. Germline CDR1 reads LNHDA; CDR2 reads SQIVND (reference sequence). The CDR3 DNA is TGTGCCAGTAGTATGTTTGGAGGCAACCAAATCAATCAGCCCCAGCATTTT. Residues: CASSMFGGNQINQPQHF.

The gene calls are TRBV3-1 (or the pseudogene TRBV3-2) and TRBJ1-6, with D perhaps TRBD1 (6 bases). The germline V gene has CDR1 LGHDT and CDR2 YNNKEL (reference sequence). The germline V and J ends were trimmed by 4 bases and 12 bases, with 22 bases remaining between them. The CDR3 runs 16 residues. CDR3 amino acids: CASSPHPIGRGGPLHF. CDR3 coding DNA: TGTGCCAGCAGCCCTCACCCGATAGGCAGAGGGGGACCCCTCCACTTT.

This chain links TRBV6-5 with TRBJ2-1, with 9 bases matching TRBD2. The CDR3 length is 15 residues. Germline CDR1 reads MNHEY; CDR2 reads SVGAGI. V trimming: 5 bases; J trimming: 10 bases; junction bases outside the gene matches: 12. CDR3 in DNA: TGTGCCAGCAGTCCGGACGTAGCGGGAGTCGGGGAGCAGTTCTTC. Its translation: CASSPDVAGVGEQFF.

The chain has TRBV15 and TRBJ2-5; TRBD2 might be the D (5 bases). CDR1 LNHNV and CDR2 YYDKDF come from the germline V gene (reference sequence). This CDR3 has 15 residues. Trimming cost V 5 bases and J 5 bases, with 18 bases left between them. The CDR3 bases are TGTGCCACCAGCCCCCGGACTCGAACGATGGAGACCCAGTACTTC. It codes for CATSPRTRTMETQYF.

The CDR3 sequence is CASSGAGELNTQYF. The CDR3 coding sequence is TGTGCCAGCAGCGGGGCGGGAGAGCTAAATACGCAGTATTTT. This chain connects TRBV7-9 to TRBJ2-3, with 7 positions matching TRBD2. The J segment lost 7 bases and the V segment lost 5 bases, leaving 9 bases of the junction unmatched. Germline loops: CDR1 SEHNR, CDR2 FQNEAQ (reference sequence). The CDR3 sequence is 14 residues long.

Points on this clone: The junction and the germline gene differ at one end; a read error may be behind it. This sequence joins TRBV4-3 and TRBJ1-5; 9 nucleotides line up with TRBD1. The CDR3 sequence is 18 residues long. CDR1 and CDR2 from the germline V gene are LGHNA and YSLEER. The CDR3 here is CASSKERGTGYSNQPQHF. In DNA form, the CDR3 reads TGCGCCAGCAGCAAAGAACGTGGGACAGGGTATAGCAATCAGCCCCAGCATTTT.

This chain joins TRBV3-1 (or the pseudogene TRBV3-2) and TRBJ2-3; tentatively, D is TRBD2 (6 bases). Germline CDR1 LGHDT, CDR2 YNNKEL (reference sequence). Trimming took 0 bases from V and 1 from J, leaving 17 bases between them. The CDR3 runs to 18 residues. The CDR3 region is CASSQEIRVRRGTDTQYF. The CDR3 region has the DNA TGTGCCAGCAGCCAAGAAATCAGGGTTCGGAGGGGCACAGATACGCAGTATTTT.

DNA for the CDR3: TGTGCCAGTACTAAGGGTTACAATGAGCAGTTCTTC. Residues: CASTKGYNEQFF. The rearrangement uses TRBV28 and TRBJ2-1; D is ambiguous. V was clipped by 9 bases and J by 4 bases, with 10 bases between them. This CDR3 region has 12 residues. CDR1 MDHEN and CDR2 SYDVKM come from the germline V gene.

This chain uses TRBV5-6 with TRBJ2-7; 8 bases fit TRBD2. The junction had 5 bases not matched to a gene; V was cut back by 0 bases and J by 0 bases. CDR3 size: 16 residues. The germline V gene encodes CDR1 SGHDT and CDR2 YYEEEE. CDR3 in amino acids: CASSLGVAGNSYEQYF. DNA of the CDR3: TGTGCCAGCAGCTTGGGGGTAGCGGGAAACTCCTACGAGCAGTACTTC.

V usage is TRBV7-6 and J usage is TRBJ2-3; 12 nucleotides line up with TRBD2. CDR1 is SGHVS, CDR2 FNYEAQ, per germline. The CDR3 extends over 19 amino acids. Trimming cost V 1 base and J 4 bases; bases outside gene matches: 12. Here the CDR3 reads CASSLGATSGSTRADTQYF. The CDR3 DNA is TGTGCCAGCAGCTTAGGTGCGACTAGCGGGAGTACTCGGGCAGATACGCAGTATTTT.

The chain is built from TRBV25-1 and TRBJ2-5; 11 bases agree with TRBD2. This CDR3 contains 15 residues. Germline V gene data show CDR1 as MGHDK and CDR2 as SYGVNS. V shed 2 bases and J 2 bases; nucleotides not matched to a gene: 1. CDR3 in amino acids: CASSEGTSGQETQYF. CDR3 sequence (DNA): TGTGCCAGCAGTGAAGGGACTAGCGGACAAGAGACCCAGTACTTC.

This sequence joins TRBV5-8 and TRBJ1-1; D is undetermined. The germline V gene has CDR1 SGHTS and CDR2 YDEGEE. The CDR3 has 13 amino acids. The germline V and J ends were trimmed by 4 bases and 4 bases, with 11 bases remaining between them. The CDR3: CASSRALGTEAFF. In nucleotides, the CDR3 is TGTGCCAGCAGCCGGGCCTTAGGCACTGAAGCTTTCTTT.

V and J are TRBV3-1 (or the pseudogene TRBV3-2) and TRBJ2-3; D is ambiguous. From germline, CDR1 is LGHDT and CDR2 YNNKEL (reference sequence). The CDR3 consists of 16 residues. The ends were cut back, 3 bases at V and 0 bases at J, with 13 bases in the middle. The CDR3 region is CASSQDTSGSTDTQYF. DNA of the CDR3: TGTGCCAGCAGCCAGGATACATCCGGGAGCACAGATACGCAGTATTTT.

This clone has a single count. J is TRBJ2-7 and V is TRBV11-1; D is unresolved. This CDR3 comprises 12 residues. Germline V gives CDR1 SGHAT, CDR2 FQDESV (reference sequence). V was trimmed by 1 base and J by 5 bases, leaving 6 bases between them. This chain's CDR3 is CASSLVANEQYF. The CDR3 bases are TGTGCCAGCAGCTTAGTCGCCAACGAGCAGTACTTC.

This sequence joins TRBV4-3 and TRBJ1-1, with D unclear. Germline V gives CDR1 LGHNA, CDR2 YSLEER. V was trimmed by 3 bases and J by 0 bases, leaving 17 bases between them. This CDR3 has 17 amino acids. DNA for the CDR3: TGCGCCAGCAGCCATAACTTAGGGATGCAAATGAACACTGAAGCTTTCTTT. Translated, it gives CASSHNLGMQMNTEAFF.

V gene TRBV5-1 combines with J gene TRBJ2-3; 8 positions agree with TRBD2. CDR3 size: 14 residues. V lost 3 bases and J lost 0; bases outside the gene matches: 0. Germline assignment: CDR1 SGHRS and CDR2 YFSETQ. CDR3 nucleotides: TGCGCCAGCAGCTGGACTAGCAGCACAGATACGCAGTATTTT. Translating it yields CASSWTSSTDTQYF.

The rearrangement links TRBV2 to TRBJ2-3, with 10 bases aligning to TRBD2. Trimming cost V 7 bases and J 2 bases; bases outside gene matches: 6. From germline, CDR1 is SNHLY and CDR2 FYNNEI. The CDR3 has 15 residues. The CDR3 loop reads CASIRTSGLTDTQYF. The CDR3, as DNA: TGTGCCAGCATTCGGACTAGCGGCCTCACAGATACGCAGTATTTT.

The gene calls are TRBV19 and TRBJ1-5; no reliable D call. The CDR3 totals 12 residues. The V and J ends lost 3 bases and 7 bases respectively, with 7 bases between them. Germline CDR1 LNHDA, CDR2 SQIVND (reference sequence). CDR3: CASSIPGQPQHF. The CDR3 nucleotides read TGTGCCAGTAGTATCCCCGGCCAGCCCCAGCATTTT. Filled out from reference TRBV19 and TRBJ1-5, the complete variable domain reads DGGITQSPKYLFRKEGQNVTLSCEQNLNHDAMYWYRQDPGQGLRLIYYSQIVNDFQKGDIAEGYSVSREKKESFPLTVTSAQKNPTAFYLCASSIPGQPQHFGDGTRLSIL.

The chain employs TRBV7-2 and TRBJ2-7, with D perhaps assigned TRBD1 or TRBD2 (5 bases each). Trimming shortened V by 1 base and J by 0 bases, and 13 bases separated the two germline ends. This CDR3 has 16 amino acids. Per the germline V gene, CDR1 is SGHTA and CDR2 is FQGNSA. CDR3 coding DNA: TGTGCCAGCAGCTTAGGTGGGACCAAGAGCTCCTACGAGCAGTACTTC. It translates to CASSLGGTKSSYEQYF.

The rearrangement joins TRBV12-3 or TRBV12-4 to TRBJ1-1; D call uncertain. Deletions cut 7 bases from V and 8 bases from J, with 11 bases between. The CDR3 runs 11 residues. The CDR3, as DNA: TGTGCCAGCACCCCGGGGTTCGAAGCTTTCTTT. It yields the protein CASTPGFEAFF.

V is TRBV2 and J is TRBJ1-2, with 9 bases aligning to TRBD1. CDR3 length equals 13 residues. Germline loops: CDR1 SNHLY, CDR2 FYNNEI. J gave up 4 bases and V 8 bases, and 5 bases lay outside the gene matches. In DNA, the CDR3 is TGTGCCAGCCGACAGGGGGAGACCTATGGCTACACCTTC. Its protein is CASRQGETYGYTF.

The V call is TRBV6-2 or TRBV6-3, the J call TRBJ2-2, with D maybe TRBD2 (6 bases). The CDR3 totals 17 residues. Germline V gene sequence: CDR1 MNHEY, CDR2 SVGEGT. With 2 bases removed from V and 3 bases from J, the gap between germline ends came to 16 bases. CDR3 sequence (DNA): TGTGCCAGCAGTTACCATTTCACTAGCAGATACACCGGGGAGCTGTTTTTT. The encoded protein is CASSYHFTSRYTGELFF.

This clone was counted between two and nine times. The CDR3 protein is CAWSVTGTGKITEAFF. The CDR3 nucleotides read TGTGCCTGGAGTGTAACGGGGACAGGGAAGATCACTGAAGCTTTCTTT. The rearrangement joins TRBV30 to TRBJ1-1; TRBD1 aligns across 9 bases. This CDR3 has 16 amino acids. Per the germline V gene, CDR1 is GTSNPN and CDR2 is SVGIG (reference sequence). V lost 0 bases and J lost 4; bases outside the gene matches: 9.

V gene TRBV4-1 combines with J gene TRBJ1-2, with no clear D. Trimming took 0 bases from V and 8 from J, leaving 16 bases between them. The CDR3 length is 15 residues. Germline V gives CDR1 MGHRA, CDR2 YSYEKL. DNA of the CDR3: TGCGCCAGCAGCCAAGATCCCCAGTGGCAGTTCGGCTACACCTTC. Protein sequence: CASSQDPQWQFGYTF.

J is TRBJ2-6 and V is TRBV6-5, with TRBD1 identical over 8 bases. Germline loops: CDR1 MNHEY, CDR2 SVGAGI. Trimming at V came to 8 bases and at J to 0 bases, leaving 3 bases not matched to a gene. This CDR3 has 15 amino acids. This CDR3 reads CASRTGGSGANVLTF. The DNA of the CDR3 is TGTGCCAGCCGCACAGGGGGCTCTGGGGCCAACGTCCTGACTTTC.

V and J are TRBV28 and TRBJ1-1; a weak D match, TRBD1 (6 bases). This CDR3 has 14 residues. Trimming pared 6 bases from V and 6 bases from J, leaving 17 bases between. Germline V CDR1 and CDR2: MDHEN, SYDVKM. The chain's CDR3 is CASRGQSPVAEAFF. In DNA form, the CDR3 reads TGTGCCAGCAGAGGACAGTCACCGGTCGCTGAAGCTTTCTTT.

This sequence joins TRBV4-1 and TRBJ2-5, with D possibly called TRBD1 or TRBD2 (5 bases each). Looked up from germline, CDR1 is MGHRA and CDR2 is YSYEKL. This CDR3 comprises 14 residues. Trimming stripped 6 bases from V and 3 bases from J, with 14 bases between. CDR3 loop: CASSGTGQKETQYF. The CDR3 nucleotides read TGCGCCAGCAGTGGGACGGGGCAAAAAGAGACCCAGTACTTC.

The V gene is TRBV12-3 or TRBV12-4, the J gene TRBJ2-7; D might be TRBD1 (5 bases). Deletions cut 6 bases from V and 4 bases from J, with 13 bases between. This CDR3 is built from 13 residues. The DNA of the CDR3 is TGTGCCAGCAGGTTGGCGACAGATTACGAGCAGTACTTC. Amino acids: CASRLATDYEQYF.

This chain connects TRBV12-3 or TRBV12-4 to TRBJ2-1, with D tentatively TRBD1 (5 bases). CDR3 length: 10 amino acids. Trimming cost V 2 bases and J 14 bases, with 7 bases left between them. The CDR3 sequence: CASSLKGKFF. The CDR3 nucleotides are TGTGCCAGCAGTTTAAAGGGGAAGTTCTTC.

The chain combines TRBV6-6 with TRBJ2-7, with D unclear. V was clipped by 8 bases and J by 4 bases, with 18 bases between them. The CDR3 contains 14 residues. The germline V gene encodes CDR1 MNHNY and CDR2 SVGAGI (reference sequence). The CDR3 nucleotides are TGTGCCAGCGGAGAGGAAGGGTTTGAGTACGAGCAGTACTTC. Protein sequence: CASGEEGFEYEQYF.